This T cell receptor beta chain was obtained from a study of identifying expanded T cells in peripheral blood. General study points: Differentially abundant clones: 0.95 to 1.5 between replicates, just under 17 at roughly 13 days, 19 to 20 at four. Approximately 2-week clone count variance significantly increased as total template count grew.

Collection occurred without any documented infections or immune events in donors. Germline loops: CDR1 MNHEY, CDR2 SVGAGI. Between the trimmed V and J ends, which lost 4 bases and 6 bases, there was a span of 7 bases. The length of the CDR3 is 12 residues. Points on this clone: The antigen remains undetermined.

The assay was immunoSEQ multiplex PCR, and TCRdb's table has in-frame clones only and misses some. Here the sample spans 85,000 to 95,000 clones, about nine tenths being singletons. This rearrangement joins TRBV6-5 to TRBJ1-5; D is uncertain. The receptor was derived from a person aged 18-70 years in good health. The material sequenced was blood. The CDR3 spells CASSSPGQPQHF. Written as DNA, the CDR3 is TGTGCCAGCAGTTCCCCCGGTCAGCCCCAGCATTTT.